What follows are 10 T cell receptor beta chains derived from one specimen sequenced in a study of T-cell reconstitution after alpha-beta-depleted transplantation in children (dated by TCRdb to the mid-2010s). The library was produced with PCR. TCRdb names Illumina HiSeq 2500 as the instrument used. To normalize quantification of the TCRbeta repertoire, the TCR libraries were built with molecular barcoding that relied on unique molecular identifiers. TCRdb took the public reads, trimmed them with fastp at Q25, ran MiXCR for clone calling and kept in-frame beta chains. Each entry is one CDR3 protein sequence, shown with its most common DNA and genes. Present in this sample are about 610,000 distinct CDR3 sequences, under 12% of which were seen just once. In total, the top ten clones hold about 4% of the sample. The specimen was PBMCs from the stem cell graft donor, collected from the stem cell graft. These receptors were collected from a human donor who donated a stem cell graft to a child with acute myeloid leukemia.

The V and J genes are TRBV5-1 and TRBJ2-1, with a tentative D call TRBD2 (6 bases). This CDR3 has 16 residues. Trimming took off 0 bases at V and 2 bases at J, with 12 bases between the two ends. Germline values: CDR1 SGHRS, CDR2 YFSETQ. The CDR3 reads CASSLDGTAPYNEQFF. In nucleotides, the CDR3 is TGCGCCAGCAGCTTGGACGGGACTGCCCCCTACAATGAGCAGTTCTTC.

This clonotype was observed a handful of times. This chain connects TRBV7-2 to TRBJ1-1; D gene uncertain. The CDR3 covers 16 residues. V lost 2 bases and J lost 3, with 16 bases in between. The germline CDR1 and CDR2 sequences are SGHTA and FQGNSA. CDR3 in DNA: TGTGCCAGCAGCTTAAAAGACCTGGGAGGGCACACTGAAGCTTTCTTT. Translated, it gives CASSLKDLGGHTEAFF.

The chain uses TRBV5-5 and TRBJ2-7, with D perhaps TRBD1 (5 bases). Germline V gene sequence: CDR1 SGHKS, CDR2 YYEKEE (reference sequence). This CDR3 is built from 15 residues. Trimming took off 4 bases at V and 2 bases at J, with 16 bases between the two ends. The CDR3 region has the DNA TGTGCCAGCAGCATTGGTAGGGGTCTAACCTACGAGCAGTACTTC. Encoded protein: CASSIGRGLTYEQYF.

The V and J genes are TRBV11-2 and TRBJ2-3, with a possible D match to TRBD2 (6 bases). The V end was cut by 6 bases, the J end by 4 bases, with 29 bases between. The CDR3 is 19 residues long. The germline V gene has CDR1 SGHAT and CDR2 FQNNGV. The CDR3, as DNA: TGTGCCAGCAGTAGTAGCGGTACCATAACCTCCTTCAATTCAGATACGCAGTATTTT. This gives the protein CASSSSGTITSFNSDTQYF. The variable domain in full, with the rest retrieved from reference TRBV11-2 and TRBJ2-3, is EAGVAQSPRYKIIEKRQSVAFWCNPISGHATLYWYQQILGQGPKLLIQFQNNGVVDDSQLPKDRFSAERLKGVDSTLKIQPAKLEDSAVYLCASSSSGTITSFNSDTQYFGPGTRLTVL.

This clonotype has a count of ten or more. The chain uses TRBV6-1 and TRBJ2-3; maybe TRBD2 (6 bases). V lost 8 bases and J lost 3, with 18 bases in between. The CDR3 contains 15 residues. In germline, CDR1 is MNHNS, CDR2 SASEGT. CDR3 in DNA: TGTGCCAGCCGCCTTAGCGGTCCTCATACAGATACGCAGTATTTT. Encoded protein: CASRLSGPHTDTQYF.

This clonotype showed up just a few times. The chain employs TRBV16 and TRBJ1-2; no definite D call. This CDR3 region has 15 residues. Between the trimmed V and J ends, which lost 2 bases and 4 bases, there was a span of 14 bases. Germline-derived CDR1 and CDR2 are KGHSY and FQNENV. CDR3 sequence (DNA): TGTGCCAGCAGCCAACCCCCTATGGGCAGCTATGGCTACACCTTC. Amino acid sequence: CASSQPPMGSYGYTF.

The rearrangement joins TRBV21-1 to TRBJ1-2; TRBD1 was called by the table and not checked on the DNA. TRBV21-1 is listed as a pseudogene. This CDR3 spans 18 amino acids. The CDR3 nucleotides read TGTGCCAGCACCCCCGTAAAGGAACTCAGCTCCCTCGGTGTTGGCTACACCTTC. It codes for CASTPVKELSSLGVGYTF.

V gene TRBV5-1 combines with J gene TRBJ2-3; TRBD1 aligns across 9 bases. CDR1 and CDR2 (germline): SGHRS, YFSETQ. This CDR3 is 17 amino acids long. With V trimmed by 4 bases and J by 0 bases, 9 bases remained unmatched. The CDR3 loop is CASSPDRGTSSTDTQYF. The CDR3 DNA reads as TGCGCCAGCAGCCCGGACAGGGGTACATCTAGCACAGATACGCAGTATTTT.

For the CDR3, the DNA is TGCGCCAGCAGCTTGGAATCCAGGGAGCAGTACTTC. Protein sequence: CASSLESREQYF. The V call is TRBV5-1, the J call TRBJ2-7, with no clear D. V lost 0 bases and J 7 bases, leaving 8 bases between the germline ends. The germline V gene encodes CDR1 SGHRS and CDR2 YFSETQ. The CDR3 loop spans 12 amino acids.

This clonotype was recorded many times. The V call is TRBV7-2, the J call TRBJ1-1; D call uncertain. Trimming took off 1 base at V and 11 bases at J, with 17 bases between the two ends. The CDR3 totals 14 residues. The germline V gene has CDR1 SGHTA and CDR2 FQGNSA. This CDR3 reads CASSLGAHEVRAFF. As DNA, the CDR3 is TGTGCCAGCAGCTTAGGGGCCCATGAGGTCCGGGCTTTCTTT.